The 25 T cell receptor beta chains listed next were all sequenced from one sample in a study of T cell changes during pregnancy in multiple sclerosis. The assay was immunoSEQ multiplex PCR, and TCRdb's table has in-frame clones only and misses some. This sample carries some 60,000 clones, 90% to 95% of them seen once, and the ten largest clones take around 0.9%. The specimen comprised peripheral blood, sampled before pregnancy. These receptors all come from a female donor with multiple sclerosis, enrolled in a pregnancy study.

This clone has a single count. The chain recombines TRBV7-3 with TRBJ2-6, with 7 bases identical to TRBD2. This CDR3 contains 21 residues. Germline V CDR1 and CDR2: SGHTA, FQGTGA. J was trimmed by 0 bases and V by 1 base; bases with no gene match: 15. The CDR3 spells CASSLRAAGTILNSGANVLTF. In nucleotides, the CDR3 is TGTGCCAGCAGCTTAAGGGCCGCCGGGACTATCCTAAACTCTGGGGCCAACGTCCTGACTTTC.

The V and J genes are TRBV7-2 and TRBJ2-3; D is undetermined. CDR1 SGHTA and CDR2 FQGNSA come from the germline V gene. The CDR3 extends over 15 amino acids. The V gene lost 5 bases and the J gene lost 0 bases, with 12 bases spanning the gap. CDR3 in amino acids: CASSPIGHSTDTQYF. The CDR3 DNA follows: TGTGCCAGCAGCCCTATCGGTCATAGCACAGATACGCAGTATTTT.

This clone was seen only once. This rearrangement joins TRBV4-3 to TRBJ1-2; possible D gene TRBD1, 6 bases. Germline V gene sequence: CDR1 LGHNA, CDR2 YSLEER. The CDR3 consists of 15 residues. V dropped 0 bases and J dropped 0 bases, with 8 bases sitting between them. CDR3 coding DNA: TGCGCCAGCAGCCAAGATCGGGACACTAACTATGGCTACACCTTC. Its translation: CASSQDRDTNYGYTF.

The chain combines TRBV6-1 with TRBJ1-4; D possibly corresponds to TRBD1 (5 bases). CDR1 and CDR2 from the germline V gene are MNHNS and SASEGT. The CDR3 is 12 residues long. Trimming pared 4 bases from V and 10 bases from J, leaving 10 bases between. CDR3 residues: CASSGQGGKLFF. In nucleotides, the CDR3 is TGTGCCAGCAGTGGGCAGGGCGGAAAACTGTTTTTT.

This clone was recorded only once. The chain recombines TRBV5-4 with TRBJ2-5, with TRBD2 identical over 9 bases. CDR3 length: 17 residues. Germline V gene sequence: CDR1 SGHNT, CDR2 YYREEE (reference sequence). The trim removed 0 bases at V and 1 base at J, leaving 7 bases unmatched. CDR3 DNA: TGTGCCAGCAGCTTGGGACTAGCGGATGGGAGCCAAGAGACCCAGTACTTC. This sequence encodes CASSLGLADGSQETQYF.

The CDR3 is CASSIGGALTDTQYF. The DNA for the CDR3 is TGTGCCAGTAGTATCGGGGGGGCCCTCACAGATACGCAGTATTTT. The gene calls are TRBV19 and TRBJ2-3; TRBD2 agrees at 8 bases. CDR1 LNHDA and CDR2 SQIVND come from the germline V gene (reference sequence). The V gene end was trimmed by 3 bases and the J gene end by 2 bases; junction bases not matched to a gene: 4. This CDR3 spans 15 amino acids.

The chain has TRBV19 and TRBJ2-4, with 7 bases lining up with TRBD1. CDR1 LNHDA and CDR2 SQIVND come from the germline V gene (reference sequence). With V trimmed by 5 bases and J by 6 bases, 10 bases remained unmatched. CDR3 length equals 15 residues. The CDR3 region has the DNA TGTGCCAGTAGTCCTCCGGGACAGCAGAGAAACATTCAGTACTTC. Encoded protein: CASSPPGQQRNIQYF.

CDR3 DNA sequence: TGTGCCAGCGAGTCGGGCGGGGGGACTAATGAAAAACTGTTTTTT. Translation: CASESGGGTNEKLFF. The V and J genes are TRBV2 and TRBJ1-4, with TRBD1 as a possible D gene (5 bases). V was trimmed by 8 bases and J by 2 bases, leaving 15 bases between them. CDR1 is SNHLY and CDR2 is FYNNEI in the germline V gene. The CDR3 runs to 15 residues.

The genes are TRBV7-9 and TRBJ2-6, with 8 bases that match TRBD1. CDR1 SEHNR and CDR2 FQNEAQ come from the germline V gene (reference sequence). The CDR3 consists of 16 residues. V dropped 2 bases and J dropped 4; count of bases not matched to a gene: 4. CDR3 protein: CASSLQGAPGANVLTF. CDR3 coding DNA: TGTGCCAGCAGCTTACAGGGGGCGCCCGGGGCCAACGTCCTGACTTTC. Full variable domain (outside the CDR3, taken from reference TRBV7-9 and TRBJ2-6): DTGVSQNPRHKITKRGQNVTFRCDPISEHNRLYWYRQTLGQGPEFLTYFQNEAQLEKSRLLSDRFSAERPKGSFSTLEIQRTEQGDSAMYLCASSLQGAPGANVLTFGAGSRLTVL.

The chain couples TRBV9 to TRBJ1-2, with D maybe TRBD1 (5 bases). V was shortened by 3 bases and J by 4 bases, with 22 bases between the two germline ends. Per the germline V gene, CDR1 is SGDLS and CDR2 is YYNGEE. The CDR3 spans 17 residues. The CDR3 reads CASSGSGLDRRSYGYTF. DNA for the CDR3: TGTGCCAGCAGCGGTAGCGGGCTTGACAGAAGGAGCTATGGCTACACCTTC.

The chain joins TRBV10-3 to TRBJ2-3; no firm D call. Germline V CDR1 and CDR2: ENHRY, SYGVKD. The CDR3 sequence is 13 residues long. Trimming removed 5 bases at V and 6 bases at J, with 12 bases between. Here the CDR3 reads CAISLRRWDTQYF. The CDR3 DNA is TGTGCCATCAGTTTGCGTCGGTGGGATACGCAGTATTTT.

The chain employs TRBV7-3 and TRBJ2-5; D may be TRBD2 (6 bases). Germline assignment: CDR1 SGHTA and CDR2 FQGTGA. V lost 5 bases and J 2 bases, leaving 18 bases between the germline ends. The CDR3 is 16 amino acids. This chain's CDR3 is CASSTQSGLPQETQYF. The DNA of the CDR3 is TGTGCCAGCAGCACCCAGAGTGGACTACCACAAGAGACCCAGTACTTC. The whole variable domain, filled in from reference TRBV7-3 and TRBJ2-5, reads GAGVSQTPSNKVTEKGKYVELRCDPISGHTALYWYRQSLGQGPEFLIYFQGTGAADDSGLPNDRFFAVRPEGSVSTLKIQRTERGDSAVYLCASSTQSGLPQETQYFGPGTRLLVL.

The chain has TRBV6-5 and TRBJ1-5, with TRBD1 identical over 11 bases. Trimming cost V 10 bases and J 4 bases; bases outside gene matches: 3. In germline, CDR1 is MNHEY, CDR2 SVGAGI. The CDR3 contains 13 residues. CDR3 bases: TGTGCCACTCGGGACAGGGGGAATCAGCCCCAGCATTTT. It translates to CATRDRGNQPQHF.

The chain uses TRBV2 and TRBJ1-3; 9 positions agree with TRBD1. CDR1 SNHLY and CDR2 FYNNEI come from the germline V gene. V lost 0 bases, J lost 4 bases, and 16 bases stayed unmatched. The CDR3 runs 20 residues. CDR3: CASSEASPSSYRGRGNTIYF. CDR3 sequence (DNA): TGTGCCAGCAGTGAAGCCAGTCCCAGTTCGTACAGGGGGCGAGGAAACACCATATATTTT.

The V gene is TRBV9, the J gene TRBJ1-6; TRBD1 is a possible D gene (6 bases). The CDR3 extends over 14 amino acids. Trimming took 0 bases from V and 7 from J, leaving 8 bases between them. Germline loops: CDR1 SGDLS, CDR2 YYNGEE. CDR3 coding DNA: TGTGCCAGCAGCGTAGAACAGGGAAATTCACCCCTCCACTTT. The encoded protein is CASSVEQGNSPLHF.

The V gene is TRBV5-8, the J gene TRBJ2-5; 7 bases line up with TRBD2. Per the germline V gene, CDR1 is SGHTS and CDR2 is YDEGEE. V lost 4 bases and J lost 2; bases outside the gene matches: 14. CDR3 length: 17 amino acids. The CDR3 sequence: CASSPLGGVLSQETQYF. DNA of the CDR3: TGTGCCAGCAGCCCCCTGGGAGGGGTCCTATCTCAAGAGACCCAGTACTTC.

V gene TRBV9 combines with J gene TRBJ2-7; 8 bases agree with TRBD1. The ends lost 7 bases at V and 2 bases at J; junction bases unmatched: 5. CDR3 size: 13 residues. CDR1 is SGDLS and CDR2 is YYNGEE in the germline V gene. CDR3 nucleotides: TGTGCCAGCGGGGGGACAGGTCCCTACGAGCAGTACTTC. This encodes CASGGTGPYEQYF.

The V gene is TRBV4-3, the J gene TRBJ2-7; D gene uncertain. The CDR3 consists of 14 residues. The V end was cut by 1 base, the J end by 4 bases, with 11 bases between. Per germline, CDR1 LGHNA and CDR2 YSLEER. CDR3 region: CASSQAAASYEQYF. The DNA of the CDR3 is TGCGCCAGCAGCCAAGCCGCGGCCAGTTACGAGCAGTACTTC.

The chain couples TRBV4-3 to TRBJ2-1; D might be TRBD2 (6 bases). The V end lost 0 bases, the J end lost 5 bases, and 14 bases lay between the germline ends. This CDR3 is 16 amino acids long. From germline, CDR1 is LGHNA and CDR2 YSLEER. In DNA form, the CDR3 reads TGCGCCAGCAGCCAAGACGGGACTCTCCGGGACAATGAGCAGTTCTTC. Residues: CASSQDGTLRDNEQFF.

The CDR3 nucleotides are TGTGCCAGCAGCGTAGTCCCCCGGGGGGACATTCAGTACTTC. As protein: CASSVVPRGDIQYF. V and J are TRBV9 and TRBJ2-4; 7 bases line up with TRBD2. The CDR3 consists of 14 residues. V dropped 0 bases and J dropped 8; count of bases not matched to a gene: 5. The germline V gene has CDR1 SGDLS and CDR2 YYNGEE.

DNA of the CDR3: TGTGCCAGCAGCGTCCTGCTACAGGCCGGGCCTGGAAACACCATATATTTT. The encoded protein is CASSVLLQAGPGNTIYF. The V call is TRBV9, the J call TRBJ1-3; TRBD1 might be the D (5 bases). The CDR3 covers 17 residues. V lost 2 bases to trimming and J lost 2 bases, with 17 bases between them. The germline CDR1 and CDR2 sequences are SGDLS and YYNGEE.

V gene TRBV9 combines with J gene TRBJ1-3; weak D call: TRBD1 (5 bases). V gave up 2 bases and J gave up 0 bases, with 12 bases separating them. The CDR3 runs 16 residues. Germline V lookup: CDR1 SGDLS, CDR2 YYNGEE. The CDR3 sequence: CASSVSPDSSGNTIYF. The CDR3 DNA sequence: TGTGCCAGCAGCGTTTCTCCAGACAGCTCTGGAAACACCATATATTTT. Variable domain in full (rest from reference TRBV9 and TRBJ1-3): DSGVTQTPKHLITATGQRVTLRCSPRSGDLSVYWYQQSLDQGLQFLIQYYNGEERAKGNILERFSAQQFPDLHSELNLSSLELGDSALYFCASSVSPDSSGNTIYFGEGSWLTVV.

The chain combines TRBV9 with TRBJ2-7; D ambiguous. Germline CDR1 is SGDLS and CDR2 is YYNGEE. The CDR3 is made up of 14 amino acids. V dropped 0 bases and J dropped 0 bases, with 7 bases sitting between them. The CDR3 reads CASSVGADSYEQYF. The DNA of the CDR3 is TGTGCCAGCAGCGTAGGTGCGGACTCCTACGAGCAGTACTTC. The full variable domain, completed using reference TRBV9 and TRBJ2-7, is DSGVTQTPKHLITATGQRVTLRCSPRSGDLSVYWYQQSLDQGLQFLIQYYNGEERAKGNILERFSAQQFPDLHSELNLSSLELGDSALYFCASSVGADSYEQYFGPGTRLTVT.

Written as DNA, the CDR3 is TGTGCCAGCAGCATCCTAGCGGGGGCCACAGATACGCAGTATTTT. Translating gives CASSILAGATDTQYF. The V gene is TRBV9, the J gene TRBJ2-3; TRBD2 matches 10 bases. The germline CDR1 and CDR2 sequences are SGDLS and YYNGEE. The ends lost 4 bases at V and 2 bases at J; junction bases unmatched: 4. CDR3 length: 15 residues.

The chain joins TRBV2 to TRBJ1-1; perhaps TRBD1 as D (5 bases). Germline V gene lookup returns CDR1 SNHLY and CDR2 FYNNEI. This CDR3 is 15 amino acids long. V gave up 4 bases and J gave up 0 bases, with 12 bases separating them. CDR3 nucleotides: TGTGCCAGCAGTGGGACCAGGGTAATGAACACTGAAGCTTTCTTT. Its translation: CASSGTRVMNTEAFF.